This passage covers 17 T cell receptor beta chains from one sample sequenced in a study of T cell repertoires in cytomegalovirus infection. TCRdb reprocessed the reads via MiXCR and lists one record per CDR3 protein. The sample records 680,000 or so distinct CDR3 sequences, 35% being singletons. Sequencing input: PBMCs. The receptor source for this set is a human donor in good health (CMV status not recorded). Some clones in this sample may be carry-over from other donors' samples.

Of note for this clonotype: The conserved closing phenylalanine or tryptophan is absent in this CDR3, likely reflecting a read error. V gene TRBV7-9 combines with J gene TRBJ2-4; D call uncertain. The V gene's germline CDR1 is SEHNR and CDR2 FQNEAQ (reference sequence). Trimming removed 1 base from V and 7 bases from J, with 11 bases in between. The CDR3 loop spans 14 amino acids. Here the CDR3 DNA reads TGTGCCAGCAGCTTAGGATTCGGTGGCAACATTCAGTACTTA. The encoded protein is CASSLGFGGNIQYL.

This clonotype was observed a few times. The junction departs from the called germline gene at one end, perhaps through a read error. The chain uses TRBV12-3 or TRBV12-4 and TRBJ1-1; D perhaps matches TRBD1 (6 bases). The CDR3 extends over 14 amino acids. The CDR3, as DNA: TGTGCCAGCACTTTACAGGGCATGAACACTGAAGCTTTCTTT. Protein: CASTLQGMNTEAFF.

In regard to this clonotype: A much larger clone differs from this one at a single base, so this may be a read error. This chain uses TRBV7-2 with TRBJ2-2; 9 positions agree with TRBD2. From germline, CDR1 is SGHTA and CDR2 FQGNSA. V was clipped by 7 bases and J by 10 bases; unmatched bases: 7. The CDR3 sequence is 13 residues long. This CDR3 is CASKAGGFVELFF. The CDR3 coding sequence is TGTGCCAGCAAGGCGGGAGGGTTCGTGGAGCTGTTTTTT.

This clonotype showed up just a few times. The rearrangement links TRBV2 to TRBJ1-3; 9 bases are shared with TRBD1. The CDR3 covers 18 residues. V trimming: 5 bases; J trimming: 4 bases; junction bases outside the gene matches: 15. Germline V gene sequence: CDR1 SNHLY, CDR2 FYNNEI. CDR3 nucleotides: TGTGCCAGCAGTTCTCCCTCCGGGACAGGGAGGGTCGGAAACACCATATATTTT. Translation gives CASSSPSGTGRVGNTIYF.

In this sample, this clonotype turned up many times. V is TRBV7-8 and J is TRBJ2-7; D might be TRBD1 (6 bases). Germline V gene data show CDR1 as SGHVS and CDR2 as FQNEAQ. This CDR3 has 13 residues. V lost 5 bases and J lost 0, with 8 bases in between. CDR3 in amino acids: CASSRDNSYEQYF. CDR3 DNA: TGTGCCAGCAGCCGGGACAACTCCTACGAGCAGTACTTC.

At least ten counts were recorded for this clonotype. V usage is TRBV7-3 and J usage is TRBJ2-6; 7 bases fit TRBD1. The CDR3 has 18 residues. CDR1 and CDR2 from the germline V gene are SGHTA and FQGTGA. J was trimmed by 4 bases and V by 5 bases; bases with no gene match: 14. The CDR3 DNA follows: TGTGCCAGCAGCCTCGGACAGGCGAAAACGACGGGGGCCAACGTCCTGACTTTC. This encodes CASSLGQAKTTGANVLTF.

This clonotype was found many times. The chain links TRBV6-6 to TRBJ2-1; 15 bases are shared with TRBD2. CDR1 MNHNY and CDR2 SVGAGI come from the germline V gene (reference sequence). V trimming: 5 bases; J trimming: 8 bases; junction bases outside the gene matches: 7. This CDR3 region has 16 residues. The chain's CDR3 is CASSRRTSGRAHEQFF. The CDR3, as DNA: TGTGCCAGCAGTCGCCGGACTAGCGGGAGGGCCCATGAGCAGTTCTTC.

There are a few counts of this clonotype. The V call is TRBV6-2 or TRBV6-3, the J call TRBJ1-5; 12 nucleotides align to TRBD1. Germline V lookup: CDR1 MNHEY, CDR2 SVGEGT. With V trimmed by 2 bases and J by 1 base, 12 bases remained unmatched. The CDR3 consists of 20 residues. CDR3 region: CASSYSWDRGLGGSNQPQHF. The DNA for the CDR3 is TGTGCCAGCAGTTACAGCTGGGACAGGGGGCTCGGCGGGAGCAATCAGCCCCAGCATTTT.

DNA for the CDR3: TGTGCCAGCAGTGCTCGAGGGCAGGGGGGCTATGGCTACACCTTC. Translated: CASSARGQGGYGYTF. This sequence joins TRBV6-6 and TRBJ1-2, with 7 bases matching TRBD1. From germline, CDR1 is MNHNY and CDR2 SVGAGI (reference sequence). The CDR3 has 15 residues. With V trimmed by 5 bases and J by 4 bases, 10 bases remained unmatched.

This clonotype was counted only a few times. The rearrangement links TRBV7-9 to TRBJ2-7; D not resolved. The CDR3 runs 12 residues. Per the germline V gene, CDR1 is SEHNR and CDR2 is FQNEAQ (reference sequence). Trimming shortened V by 4 bases and J by 6 bases, and 10 bases separated the two germline ends. The CDR3 here is CASSYQKLEQYF. The CDR3 coding sequence is TGTGCCAGCAGCTACCAGAAACTCGAGCAGTACTTC.

This clonotype was found a few times. The chain joins TRBV10-3 to TRBJ2-7; perhaps TRBD1 as D (5 bases). The CDR3 is made up of 15 amino acids. Germline V lookup: CDR1 ENHRY, CDR2 SYGVKD. Between the trimmed V and J ends, which lost 3 bases and 3 bases, there was a span of 15 bases. The chain's CDR3 is CAISDTTATNYEQYF. Written as DNA, the CDR3 is TGTGCCATCAGTGACACGACAGCTACAAACTACGAGCAGTACTTC.

The V and J genes are TRBV18 and TRBJ1-1, with D perhaps TRBD1 (5 bases). V was trimmed by 9 bases and J by 3 bases, leaving 14 bases between them. There are 13 residues in the CDR3. Germline values: CDR1 KGHSH, CDR2 LQKENI. The CDR3 DNA reads as TGTGCCAGTTCGACAGAAAGGGACACTGAAGCTTTCTTT. Amino acids: CASSTERDTEAFF.

V gene TRBV5-1 combines with J gene TRBJ1-3; D unresolved. This CDR3 has 16 residues. Trimming took 1 base from V and 0 from J, leaving 11 bases between them. Germline V gives CDR1 SGHRS, CDR2 YFSETQ. The DNA of the CDR3 is TGCGCCAGCAGCTTGAGTCCGGCGAACTCTGGAAACACCATATATTTT. Its translation is CASSLSPANSGNTIYF.

This clonotype was counted a single time. This chain's CDR3 is CASSPRGVPAVDNEQFF. The CDR3 DNA reads TGCGCCAGCAGCCCACGAGGGGTCCCTGCAGTAGACAATGAGCAGTTCTTC. The chain is built from TRBV4-1 and TRBJ2-1; either TRBD1 or TRBD2 may supply D (5 bases each). V gave up 4 bases and J gave up 5 bases, with 21 bases separating them. Germline V gene data show CDR1 as MGHRA and CDR2 as YSYEKL. There are 17 residues in the CDR3.

This rearrangement joins TRBV2 to TRBJ2-1; D not certain. Deletions cut 3 bases from V and 9 bases from J, with 9 bases between. Looked up from germline, CDR1 is SNHLY and CDR2 is FYNNEI. The CDR3 totals 12 residues. The CDR3 reads CASSEGSTEQFF. In nucleotides, the CDR3 is TGTGCCAGCAGTGAGGGTAGCACTGAGCAGTTCTTC.

This clonotype came up a few times. CDR3 DNA: TGTGCCAGCAGCCAGGGACTAGCGTTGGCCTACGAGCAGTACTTC. The encoded protein is CASSQGLALAYEQYF. This chain connects TRBV12-3 or TRBV12-4 to TRBJ2-7; 10 bases map to TRBD2. V shed 6 bases, J shed 2 bases, and the junction held 7 bases outside the gene matches. This CDR3 is 15 amino acids long.

The chain joins TRBV15 to TRBJ1-1, with no clear D. Germline-derived CDR1 and CDR2 are LNHNV and YYDKDF (reference sequence). The length of the CDR3 is 14 residues. Trimming took 1 base from V and 5 from J, leaving 11 bases between them. The CDR3, as DNA: TGTGCCACCAGCAGAGTATCTTATCGGACTGAAGCTTTCTTT. Its translation is CATSRVSYRTEAFF.